This TCR beta chain is drawn from a study of breast tumors, draining lymph nodes, adjacent tissues. Breast cancer patients provided tissue from their axillary draining lymph nodes. Points from the study as a whole: Tumor TCR diversity was below lymph nodes but above nontumor tissue. The lymph node origin of tumor T cells was framed as consistent with a hypothesis, not demonstrated. Data fit most tumor T cells coming from lymph node, expanding in tumor. Luminal-like breast cancer showed significantly higher tumor–nontumor repertoire similarity than basal-like.

TCRdb reprocessed the multiplex PCR reads with MiXCR, giving one entry per CDR3 protein. The data hold some 150,000 distinct CDR3 sequences, with about a fifth observed a single time. CDR1 and CDR2 from the germline V gene are SNHLY and FYNNEI. The CDR3 contains 13 residues. The table lists this clonotype with a few counts. Its specificity is unknown. A read error may be the cause here, since a much bigger clone is one base away. Sequencing was carried out using axillary lymph node tissue. The gene calls are TRBV2 and TRBJ2-7; 8 bases map to TRBD1. The clonotype originates from a female donor with breast cancer. Some clones in this sample may be carry-over from other donors' samples. CDR3 coding DNA: TGTGCCAGTAGGACAGGGAACTTCTACGGGCAGTACTTC. Translated, it gives CASRTGNFYGQYF.